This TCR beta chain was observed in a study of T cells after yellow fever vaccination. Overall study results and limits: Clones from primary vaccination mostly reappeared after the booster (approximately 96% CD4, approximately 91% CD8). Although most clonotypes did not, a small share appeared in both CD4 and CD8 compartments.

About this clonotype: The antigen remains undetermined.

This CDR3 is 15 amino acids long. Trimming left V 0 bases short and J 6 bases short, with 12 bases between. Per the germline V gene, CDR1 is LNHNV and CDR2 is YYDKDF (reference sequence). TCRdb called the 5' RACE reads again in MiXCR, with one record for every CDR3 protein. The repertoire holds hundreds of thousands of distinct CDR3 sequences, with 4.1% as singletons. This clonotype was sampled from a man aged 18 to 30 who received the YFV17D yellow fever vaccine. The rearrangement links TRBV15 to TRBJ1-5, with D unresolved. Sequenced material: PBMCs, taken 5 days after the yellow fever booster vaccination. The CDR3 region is CATSRDRGSGQPQHF. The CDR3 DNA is TGTGCCACCAGCAGAGACCGAGGGTCAGGTCAGCCCCAGCATTTT.